A selection of T cell receptor beta chains follows, all from one sample in a study of graft-versus-host responses after intestinal transplantation. For these receptors, no antigen is known. TCRdb keeps only in-frame clones here, not all; method: immunoSEQ multiplex PCR. Altogether about 130,000 clones are present, about 90% being singletons, with the ten largest covering approximately 0.2%. The sequenced sample was unstimulated CD4+ T cells sorted from spleen or lymph node cells, obtained before intestinal transplant. Receptors were obtained from a human donor who received an intestinal transplant. Each CDR3 is given with its conserved first and last residue. A D gene is named only where the DNA matches it firmly. The size of a clone is reported for some rows only, either as once, few or many, or as a class for expanded clones.

j_call: TRBJ2-5; clone_size: .; v_call: TRBV19; d_call: .; cdr3_aa: CASSIFPNRGGQETQYF; cdr3_nt: TGTGCCAGTAGTATTTTCCCGAACAGAGGGGGACAAGAGACCCAGTACTTC
j_call: TRBJ1-5; clone_size: .; v_call: TRBV19; d_call: .; cdr3_aa: CASSTTRRGAGDQPQHF; cdr3_nt: TGTGCCAGTAGTACGACACGGAGAGGGGCTGGAGATCAGCCCCAGCATTTT
j_call: TRBJ2-3; clone_size: .; v_call: TRBV9; d_call: TRBD2; cdr3_aa: CASSVAGLRGTDTQYF; cdr3_nt: TGTGCCAGCAGCGTAGCGGGACTACGTGGCACAGATACGCAGTATTTT
j_call: TRBJ2-1; clone_size: .; v_call: TRBV6-6; d_call: .; cdr3_aa: CASSYDAQGNEQFF; cdr3_nt: TGTGCCAGCAGTTACGATGCGCAGGGGAATGAGCAGTTCTTC
j_call: TRBJ1-1; clone_size: .; v_call: TRBV23-1; d_call: .; cdr3_aa: CASSHPGTHTEAFF; cdr3_nt: TGCGCCAGCAGTCATCCCGGGACCCACACTGAAGCTTTCTTT
j_call: TRBJ2-1; clone_size: .; v_call: TRBV4-1; d_call: .; cdr3_aa: CASSQGSGLKYYNEQFF; cdr3_nt: TGCGCCAGCAGCCAAGGATCGGGACTGAAATACTACAATGAGCAGTTCTTC
j_call: TRBJ1-4; clone_size: .; v_call: TRBV19; d_call: TRBD1; cdr3_aa: CATGQGLIGEKLFF; cdr3_nt: TGTGCGACGGGACAGGGGTTGATCGGAGAAAAACTGTTTTTT
j_call: TRBJ2-7; clone_size: few; v_call: TRBV5-4; d_call: TRBD2; cdr3_aa: CASRAGTSGVYEQYF; cdr3_nt: TGTGCCAGCAGGGCCGGGACTAGCGGGGTCTACGAGCAGTACTTC
j_call: TRBJ1-1; clone_size: .; v_call: TRBV18; d_call: .; cdr3_aa: CASSPVITEAFF; cdr3_nt: TGTGCCAGCTCACCAGTTATTACTGAAGCTTTCTTT
j_call: TRBJ2-7; clone_size: .; v_call: TRBV6-5; d_call: .; cdr3_aa: CASTEEGRAEQYF; cdr3_nt: TGTGCCAGCACCGAGGAGGGAAGGGCCGAGCAGTACTTC
j_call: TRBJ1-1; clone_size: .; v_call: TRBV2; d_call: .; cdr3_aa: CASSKLVQGPEAFF; cdr3_nt: TGTGCCAGCAGTAAACTGGTACAGGGCCCTGAAGCTTTCTTT
j_call: TRBJ2-2; clone_size: .; v_call: TRBV4-2; d_call: TRBD2; cdr3_aa: CASSQVTSGRATGELFF; cdr3_nt: TGTGCCAGCAGCCAAGTGACTAGCGGGAGGGCCACCGGGGAGCTGTTTTTT
j_call: TRBJ2-7; clone_size: .; v_call: TRBV5-1; d_call: TRBD1; cdr3_aa: CASKRQGAYEQYF; cdr3_nt: TGCGCCAGCAAAAGGCAGGGGGCTTACGAGCAGTACTTC
j_call: TRBJ2-5; clone_size: once; v_call: TRBV6-4; d_call: TRBD2; cdr3_aa: CASSPGGGGQETQYF; cdr3_nt: TGTGCCAGCAGCCCGGGCGGGGGAGGGCAAGAGACCCAGTACTTC
j_call: TRBJ1-2; clone_size: once; v_call: TRBV28; d_call: .; cdr3_aa: CASTGNLYGYTF; cdr3_nt: TGTGCCAGCACAGGGAATTTATATGGCTACACCTTC
j_call: TRBJ2-7; clone_size: .; v_call: TRBV5-1; d_call: .; cdr3_aa: CASSLADDLYEQYF; cdr3_nt: TGCGCCAGCAGCTTGGCCGACGACCTATACGAGCAGTACTTC
j_call: TRBJ2-7; clone_size: .; v_call: TRBV27; d_call: .; cdr3_aa: CASTHRGDNPNYEQYF; cdr3_nt: TGTGCCAGCACTCACCGAGGGGACAATCCAAACTACGAGCAGTACTTC
j_call: TRBJ1-2; clone_size: .; v_call: TRBV4-1; d_call: .; cdr3_aa: CASSAKVQDYGYTF; cdr3_nt: TGCGCCAGCAGCGCAAAAGTCCAAGACTATGGCTACACCTTC
j_call: TRBJ2-3; clone_size: .; v_call: TRBV5-1; d_call: .; cdr3_aa: CASSPPTDTQYF; cdr3_nt: TGCGCCAGCAGCCCCCCTACAGATACGCAGTATTTT
j_call: TRBJ2-5; clone_size: .; v_call: TRBV11-2; d_call: TRBD1; cdr3_aa: CASRYTGGETQYF; cdr3_nt: TGTGCCAGCAGGTACACAGGGGGAGAGACCCAGTACTTC
j_call: TRBJ2-2; clone_size: .; v_call: TRBV27; d_call: TRBD2; cdr3_aa: CASSSVLAGGPGELFF; cdr3_nt: TGTGCCAGCAGTTCCGTACTAGCGGGAGGGCCCGGGGAGCTGTTTTTT
j_call: TRBJ2-3; clone_size: .; v_call: TRBV28; d_call: TRBD1; cdr3_aa: CASTSQGQGTDTQYF; cdr3_nt: TGTGCCAGCACTTCACAGGGGCAGGGCACAGATACGCAGTATTTT
j_call: TRBJ2-3; clone_size: once; v_call: TRBV5-1; d_call: .; cdr3_aa: CASSTRTDTQYF; cdr3_nt: TGCGCCAGCAGCACTCGCACAGATACGCAGTATTTT
j_call: TRBJ2-3; clone_size: once; v_call: TRBV7-9; d_call: .; cdr3_aa: CASSHAPGRATTDTQYF; cdr3_nt: TGTGCCAGCAGCCACGCTCCGGGGCGGGCCACCACAGATACGCAGTATTTT
j_call: TRBJ1-5; clone_size: once; v_call: TRBV10-3; d_call: .; cdr3_aa: CAISEAGDSNQPQHF; cdr3_nt: TGTGCCATCAGTGAGGCGGGAGATAGCAATCAGCCCCAGCATTTT
j_call: TRBJ1-2; clone_size: few; v_call: TRBV30; d_call: TRBD1; cdr3_aa: CAWWGGGGYTF; cdr3_nt: TGTGCCTGGTGGGGAGGGGGCGGCTACACCTTC
j_call: TRBJ2-7; clone_size: .; v_call: TRBV5-4; d_call: TRBD2; cdr3_aa: CASSLVAAGDYEQYF; cdr3_nt: TGTGCCAGCAGCTTGGTGGCAGCGGGAGATTACGAGCAGTACTTC
j_call: TRBJ1-1; clone_size: .; v_call: TRBV18; d_call: .; cdr3_aa: CASSPGWGAAEAFF; cdr3_nt: TGTGCCAGCTCACCTGGGTGGGGGGCGGCTGAAGCTTTCTTT
j_call: TRBJ1-1; clone_size: .; v_call: TRBV7-9; d_call: .; cdr3_aa: CASSPKTVLNTEAFF; cdr3_nt: TGTGCCAGCAGCCCCAAGACAGTGTTGAACACTGAAGCTTTCTTT
j_call: TRBJ2-7; clone_size: .; v_call: TRBV30; d_call: .; cdr3_aa: CAWSHGGSSYEQYF; cdr3_nt: TGTGCCTGGAGCCACGGAGGGAGCTCCTACGAGCAGTACTTC
j_call: TRBJ1-5; clone_size: .; v_call: TRBV7-2; d_call: TRBD1; cdr3_aa: CASSLTGGNSNQPQHF; cdr3_nt: TGTGCCAGCAGCTTGACAGGGGGTAATAGCAATCAGCCCCAGCATTTT
j_call: TRBJ1-1; clone_size: .; v_call: TRBV30; d_call: .; cdr3_aa: CAWGRGDTEAFF; cdr3_nt: TGTGCCTGGGGAAGAGGGGACACTGAAGCTTTCTTT
j_call: TRBJ1-5; clone_size: .; v_call: TRBV5-8; d_call: TRBD1; cdr3_aa: CASSGGTGAVSNQPQHF; cdr3_nt: TGTGCCAGCAGCGGGGGGACAGGGGCGGTCAGCAATCAGCCCCAGCATTTT